One and the same sample provided the 24 T cell receptor beta chains below, sequenced in a study of blood T cell repertoires in COVID-19. The table came from immunoSEQ multiplex PCR; TCRdb's copy has only in-frame clones and leaves some out. The sample shows around 250,000 clones, approximately 86% of them seen only once. The specimen sequenced was peripheral blood. Every receptor here comes from a woman aged 70-85 years with active or convalescent COVID-19.

The chain couples TRBV28 to TRBJ1-2; 7 bases map to TRBD1. The CDR3 spans 13 residues. Germline assignment: CDR1 MDHEN and CDR2 SYDVKM. The trim removed 8 bases at V and 0 bases at J, leaving 3 bases unmatched. The CDR3 spells CASSQGTNYGYTF. CDR3 nucleotide sequence: TGTGCCAGCTCACAGGGGACTAACTATGGCTACACCTTC.

This rearrangement joins TRBV18 to TRBJ2-5, with 11 bases that match TRBD1. V was pared by 3 bases and J by 4 bases, with 7 bases of the junction left unmatched. The CDR3 is 16 residues long. CDR1 and CDR2 from the germline V gene are KGHSH and LQKENI. CDR3 residues: CASSPGTGGMGETQYF. The CDR3 nucleotides are TGTGCCAGCTCACCCGGGACAGGGGGAATGGGAGAGACCCAGTACTTC.

The chain employs TRBV10-3 and TRBJ2-2; 8 bases are shared with TRBD2. V dropped 1 base and J dropped 4; count of bases not matched to a gene: 14. Germline V gene sequence: CDR1 ENHRY, CDR2 SYGVKD. This CDR3 contains 19 residues. In DNA, the CDR3 is TGTGCCATCAGTGAGTTGGGACTAGTCGGAGGTGGGAGCACCGGGGAGCTGTTTTTT. Protein product: CAISELGLVGGGSTGELFF.

This chain joins TRBV14 and TRBJ1-2, with 7 positions matching TRBD1. This CDR3 has 18 amino acids. Germline CDR1 and CDR2: SGHDN and FVKESK. Trimming took 0 bases from V and 3 from J; bases not matched to a gene: 13. The CDR3 here is CASSQDPRTGQKDYGYTF. The CDR3 nucleotides are TGTGCCAGCAGCCAAGACCCCCGGACAGGCCAGAAGGACTATGGCTACACCTTC. Based on the CDR3 plus reference TRBV14 and TRBJ1-2, the full variable domain is EAGVTQFPSHSVIEKGQTVTLRCDPISGHDNLYWYRRVMGKEIKFLLHFVKESKQDESGMPNNRFLAERTGGTYSTLKVQPAELEDSGVYFCASSQDPRTGQKDYGYTFGSGTRLTVV.

This sequence joins TRBV23-1 and TRBJ1-6, with D possibly TRBD1 on 6 matching bases. TRBV23-1 carries the ORF label, with uncertain function. V was pared by 4 bases and J by 1 base, with 23 bases between. The CDR3 has 20 residues. The CDR3 spells CASSPRSRAGVRSYNSPLHF. The CDR3 coding sequence is TGCGCCAGCAGTCCTAGGTCCAGGGCAGGGGTAAGATCCTATAATTCACCCCTCCACTTT.

In DNA, the CDR3 is TGTGCCAGTAGTATGAAGGGACAGGGCTACAATGAGCAGTTCTTC. Translating it yields CASSMKGQGYNEQFF. The chain couples TRBV19 to TRBJ2-1; TRBD1 matches at 9 bases. This CDR3 region has 15 residues. The V and J ends lost 3 bases and 3 bases, in that order; junction bases with no gene match: 3. Germline V CDR1 and CDR2: LNHDA, SQIVND (reference sequence).

This chain uses TRBV11-2 with TRBJ1-2; 7 nucleotides line up with TRBD1. Per the germline V gene, CDR1 is SGHAT and CDR2 is FQNNGV. This CDR3 has 14 amino acids. V gave up 0 bases and J gave up 4 bases; unmatched junction bases: 2. DNA for the CDR3: TGTGCCAGCAGCTTAGACGACAGGGTCTATGGCTACACCTTC. Translation: CASSLDDRVYGYTF.

The CDR3: CASSSRQPDTQYF. In nucleotides, the CDR3 is TGTGCCAGCAGCTCCCGACAACCAGATACGCAGTATTTT. The V and J genes are TRBV5-5 and TRBJ2-3, with D uncertain. Per germline, CDR1 SGHKS and CDR2 YYEKEE (reference sequence). V was trimmed by 3 bases and J by 4 bases, leaving 9 bases between them. This CDR3 is 13 amino acids long.

The V and J genes are TRBV7-2 and TRBJ2-6; the D is unclear. From germline, CDR1 is SGHTA and CDR2 FQGNSA. CDR3 size: 14 residues. V dropped 6 bases and J dropped 2 bases, with 8 bases sitting between them. The chain's CDR3 is CASRHLAGANVLTF. Here the CDR3 DNA reads TGTGCCAGCAGACATCTCGCTGGGGCCAACGTCCTGACTTTC.

The chain uses TRBV7-9 and TRBJ2-3, with D tentatively TRBD1 (6 bases). Germline-derived CDR1 and CDR2 are SEHNR and FQNEAQ (reference sequence). The CDR3 has 17 residues. The V and J ends lost 6 bases and 2 bases respectively, with 21 bases between them. The CDR3 DNA reads TGTGCCAGCAGTCCTTTAAGGACAGTTTCTGACACAGATACGCAGTATTTT. It codes for CASSPLRTVSDTDTQYF.

The genes are TRBV24-1 and TRBJ2-2, with 7 bases lining up with TRBD2. The V and J ends lost 2 bases and 6 bases, in that order; junction bases with no gene match: 8. Germline lookup yields CDR1 KGHDR and CDR2 SFDVKD. This CDR3 contains 16 residues. The CDR3 is CATSDSPSSGSGELFF. CDR3 DNA sequence: TGTGCCACCAGTGATTCACCAAGTAGCGGGTCCGGGGAGCTGTTTTTT.

This chain links TRBV18 with TRBJ1-4, with 12 bases lining up with TRBD1. Losses at the gene ends were 3 bases for V and 8 bases for J; bases not matched to a gene: 16. This CDR3 region has 19 residues. Germline-derived CDR1 and CDR2 are KGHSH and LQKENI. CDR3 in DNA: TGTGCCAGCTCACCTCGAGTCGGGACAGGGGGCGAGAGGGAGGAAAAACTGTTTTTT. Translating it yields CASSPRVGTGGEREEKLFF.

This rearrangement joins TRBV6-5 to TRBJ1-2; a possible D gene is TRBD1 (6 bases). The CDR3 length is 12 residues. CDR1 and CDR2 from the germline V gene are MNHEY and SVGAGI. Trimming removed 5 bases at V and 4 bases at J, with 8 bases between. Here the CDR3 DNA reads TGTGCCAGCAGTACGACAGGCTATGGCTACACCTTC. Translated: CASSTTGYGYTF.

The chain recombines TRBV29-1 with TRBJ1-4; a weak D match, TRBD1 (6 bases). V was cut by 5 bases and J by 7 bases, with 14 bases left in between. Germline values: CDR1 SQVTM, CDR2 ANQGSEA. CDR3 length: 13 residues. The CDR3 DNA reads as TGCAGCGTTCTAACAGGGAGAAGTGAAAAACTGTTTTTT. Its protein product is CSVLTGRSEKLFF.

This clone was seen once. V and J are TRBV6-4 and TRBJ2-5; 7 bases match TRBD2. Germline CDR1 MRHNA, CDR2 SNTAGT. V shed 6 bases, J shed 4 bases, and the junction held 20 bases outside the gene matches. The CDR3 is made up of 18 amino acids. CDR3 protein: CASSPVRTRSRLGETQYF. CDR3 nucleotide sequence: TGTGCCAGCAGCCCCGTGAGGACTAGATCAAGACTAGGAGAGACCCAGTACTTC.

This clone has just one count. The chain combines TRBV5-5 with TRBJ2-1; 9 positions match TRBD1. This CDR3 has 14 amino acids. Germline V CDR1 and CDR2: SGHKS, YYEKEE (reference sequence). J was trimmed by 4 bases and V by 6 bases; bases with no gene match: 5. The CDR3 DNA follows: TGTGCCAGCACCAACAGGGGGCAGTACAATGAGCAGTTCTTC. Its translation is CASTNRGQYNEQFF.

The chain employs TRBV3-1 (or the pseudogene TRBV3-2) and TRBJ2-7; perhaps TRBD1 as D (5 bases). This CDR3 contains 16 residues. The V gene lost 1 base and the J gene lost 3 bases, with 16 bases spanning the gap. The germline gives CDR1 LGHDT, CDR2 YNNKEL (reference sequence). The CDR3, as DNA: TGTGCCAGCAGCCAAGTCGTGTGGCAGGGAAGCTACGAGCAGTACTTC. This encodes CASSQVVWQGSYEQYF.

This clone was detected only once. This chain links TRBV16 with TRBJ1-1, with D unresolved. Deletions cut 5 bases from V and 4 bases from J, with 14 bases between. The CDR3 is 14 residues long. Germline V gives CDR1 KGHSY, CDR2 FQNENV. CDR3 nucleotide sequence: TGTGCCAGCAGCGCGCCGGGATCACGCACTGAAGCTTTCTTT. Residues: CASSAPGSRTEAFF.

The chain is built from TRBV7-2 and TRBJ2-1; D is possibly TRBD1 (6 bases). The CDR3 totals 15 residues. Germline CDR1 is SGHTA and CDR2 is FQGNSA. V dropped 2 bases and J dropped 5 bases, with 13 bases sitting between them. CDR3 residues: CASSLRGSLNNEQFF. The CDR3 nucleotides are TGTGCCAGCAGCTTAAGGGGGTCCCTCAACAATGAGCAGTTCTTC.

This chain uses TRBV3-1 (or the pseudogene TRBV3-2) with TRBJ2-1; 12 bases are shared with TRBD1. Germline V gene sequence: CDR1 LGHDT, CDR2 YNNKEL (reference sequence). After removal of 1 base from V and 7 bases from J, the junction contained 5 bases not matched to a gene. This CDR3 contains 16 residues. The CDR3 DNA is TGTGCCAGCAGCCAAGTAGGGACAGGGGGCCGGAATGAGCAGTTCTTC. This codes for CASSQVGTGGRNEQFF.

The chain combines TRBV6-5 with TRBJ1-2, with TRBD1 identical over 7 bases. The CDR3 is 13 residues long. Trimming cost V 6 bases and J 5 bases; bases outside gene matches: 6. From germline, CDR1 is MNHEY and CDR2 SVGAGI. The CDR3 sequence: CASRPGTEYGYTF. The DNA of the CDR3 is TGTGCCAGCAGGCCCGGGACAGAATATGGCTACACCTTC.

This clone showed up just once. V and J are TRBV7-2 and TRBJ2-7; 10 bases match TRBD2. From germline, CDR1 is SGHTA and CDR2 FQGNSA. J lost 5 bases, V lost 1 base, and 17 bases had no gene match. CDR3 length equals 19 residues. DNA of the CDR3: TGTGCCAGCAGCTTAGATCGCCGTAAGCGGGGGGGCCTCTTCAACGAGCAGTACTTC. It translates to CASSLDRRKRGGLFNEQYF.

This clone was detected only a few times. The rearrangement joins TRBV5-1 to TRBJ2-5; 12 nucleotides align to TRBD2. The CDR3 has 16 amino acids. Looked up from germline, CDR1 is SGHRS and CDR2 is YFSETQ. V trimming: 0 bases; J trimming: 5 bases; junction bases outside the gene matches: 5. CDR3 region: CASSLEPSGGAETQYF. As DNA, the CDR3 is TGCGCCAGCAGCTTGGAGCCTAGCGGGGGGGCCGAGACCCAGTACTTC.

The chain couples TRBV14 to TRBJ1-1; no reliable D call. The V and J ends lost 9 bases and 5 bases respectively, with 28 bases between them. From germline, CDR1 is SGHDN and CDR2 FVKESK. The CDR3 has 17 residues. CDR3: CASTPGSGSTYLTEAFF. In DNA form, the CDR3 reads TGTGCCAGTACCCCGGGGTCGGGGTCAACTTATTTAACTGAAGCTTTCTTT.